The text below deals with one TCR beta chain. The sequenced template was cDNA made from the entire isolated RNA. Measured with immunoSEQ multiplex PCR; TCRdb has only the in-frame clones, and not every one. The sample yields hundreds of thousands of clones, about 12% seen once. This specimen comes from a study of beta chain features in type 1 diabetes. This CDR3 contains 15 residues. Trimming removed 1 base from V and 7 bases from J; junction bases left unmatched: 6. Germline CDR1 SGHTA, CDR2 FQGNSA. The gene calls are TRBV7-2 and TRBJ2-1, with 8 bases lining up with TRBD2. This receptor was identified in a man between 18 and 29 years old in good health. Sequenced sample: naive CD4+ T cells from blood. The CDR3 DNA sequence: TGTGCCAGCAGCTTAGACAGCGGGAGTAAGAATGAGCAGTTCTTC. This codes for CASSLDSGSKNEQFF.